A single sample gave rise to the 11 T cell receptor beta chains below, sequenced in a study of shared clonotypes between healthy human individuals (dated by TCRdb to about 2020). Libraries were built with the immunoSEQ multiplex PCR assay. TCRdb took this table from immuneACCESS and kept in-frame rearrangements with V and J called. Such tables lack part of the clones; where checked against another copy, unresolved V genes explain under half of the gap, and the rest is unexplained. The sample contains 2 million to 3 million clones, roughly 93% of them found a single time. 0.36% of the sample belongs to the ten largest clones. Material for sequencing was naive CD4+ T cells from PBMCs. The sample's cell subset or site label is to be understood as: CD45RA+ positively selected. These receptors were obtained from a man between 18 and 29 years old in good health. Some clones in this sample may be carry-over from other donors' samples.

This chain links TRBV19 with TRBJ2-1; D unresolved. The CDR3 is made up of 17 amino acids. Germline V lookup: CDR1 LNHDA, CDR2 SQIVND (reference sequence). The V end was cut by 3 bases, the J end by 4 bases, with 19 bases between. In nucleotides, the CDR3 is TGTGCCAGTAGTATGTTTGACTGGAGTTTGAATTACAATGAGCAGTTCTTC. Translating it yields CASSMFDWSLNYNEQFF. The complete variable domain, with remaining parts taken from reference TRBV19 and TRBJ2-1, reads DGGITQSPKYLFRKEGQNVTLSCEQNLNHDAMYWYRQDPGQGLRLIYYSQIVNDFQKGDIAEGYSVSREKKESFPLTVTSAQKNPTAFYLCASSMFDWSLNYNEQFFGPGTRLTVL.

Points on this clone: The sample holds other DNA sequences that translate to the same CDR3. The genes are TRBV9 and TRBJ2-1; D is uncertain. Trimming pared 0 bases from V and 2 bases from J, leaving 6 bases between. The CDR3 covers 14 residues. From germline, CDR1 is SGDLS and CDR2 YYNGEE. The DNA for the CDR3 is TGTGCCAGCAGCGTAGCCGCCACCTACAATGAGCAGTTCTTC. It is translated as CASSVAATYNEQFF.

This chain connects TRBV19 to TRBJ1-2; a weak D match, TRBD1 (6 bases). The CDR3 spans 14 residues. V was shortened by 4 bases and J by 7 bases, with 16 bases between the two germline ends. Germline CDR1 LNHDA, CDR2 SQIVND (reference sequence). CDR3 coding DNA: TGTGCCAGTAGTACACAGGGTATTATAGGTGGCTACACCTTC. It specifies CASSTQGIIGGYTF.

This chain joins TRBV5-8 and TRBJ1-4, with 8 bases that match TRBD1. The length of the CDR3 is 15 residues. J was trimmed by 8 bases and V by 0 bases; bases with no gene match: 6. Germline V gives CDR1 SGHTS, CDR2 YDEGEE. Here the CDR3 reads CASSLAAGGWEKLFF. Written as DNA, the CDR3 is TGTGCCAGCAGCTTGGCCGCAGGGGGCTGGGAAAAACTGTTTTTT.

The chain uses TRBV5-4 and TRBJ2-3; 9 nucleotides line up with TRBD1. The CDR3 sequence is 14 residues long. Per germline, CDR1 SGHNT and CDR2 YYREEE (reference sequence). The J segment lost 7 bases and the V segment lost 2 bases, leaving 5 bases of the junction unmatched. Here the CDR3 DNA reads TGTGCCAGCAGCTTCTGGACAGGGGAATATACGCAGTATTTT. Translating it yields CASSFWTGEYTQYF.

The CDR3 DNA sequence: TGCGCCAGCAGCTTGTCTACGGCTCCTAATGAAAAACTGTTTTTT. It encodes CASSLSTAPNEKLFF. The rearrangement links TRBV5-1 to TRBJ1-4; D gene ambiguous. V was cut by 1 base and J by 3 bases, with 10 bases left in between. CDR1 is SGHRS and CDR2 is YFSETQ in the germline V gene. CDR3 length: 15 residues.

V and J are TRBV5-8 and TRBJ2-7, with D unresolved. In germline, CDR1 is SGHTS, CDR2 YDEGEE. The CDR3 is 13 amino acids. Trimming shortened V by 0 bases and J by 9 bases, and 13 bases separated the two germline ends. CDR3 in amino acids: CASSLVGNVGQYF. The CDR3 region has the DNA TGTGCCAGCAGCTTGGTTGGTAACGTGGGGCAGTACTTC.

The chain uses TRBV6-1 and TRBJ1-3, with a weak D call TRBD1 (5 bases). CDR3 size: 15 residues. Per germline, CDR1 MNHNS and CDR2 SASEGT. V gave up 6 bases and J gave up 0 bases, with 12 bases separating them. The DNA of the CDR3 is TGTGCCAGCAGCTGGGACGGCTCCTCTGGAAACACCATATATTTT. It translates to CASSWDGSSGNTIYF.

The chain links TRBV6-1 to TRBJ2-5; 7 bases match TRBD1. The J call may be mistaken, given a closer DNA end match to TRBJ2-7. There are 14 residues in the CDR3. The germline V gene encodes CDR1 MNHNS and CDR2 SASEGT. CDR3 bases: TGTGCCAGCAGTCCCGGGACAGCCTCCTACGAGCAGTACTTC. Protein product: CASSPGTASYEQYF.

This chain connects TRBV27 to TRBJ2-5; 8 bases align to TRBD2. Trimming took 3 bases from V and 9 from J; bases not matched to a gene: 6. Germline V gives CDR1 MNHEY, CDR2 SMNVEV (reference sequence). CDR3 length equals 13 residues. The CDR3 here is CASSFPAGGPQYF. DNA for the CDR3: TGTGCCAGCAGTTTCCCCGCGGGGGGACCCCAGTACTTC.

This clone was seen just once. This sequence joins TRBV7-2 and TRBJ2-7; D is uncertain. V shed 5 bases and J shed 2 bases, with 16 bases lying between them. The germline CDR1 and CDR2 sequences are SGHTA and FQGNSA. The CDR3 length is 15 residues. CDR3 coding DNA: TGTGCCAGCAGCCCCCCCGGCACGAAACCCTACGAGCAGTACTTC. Protein: CASSPPGTKPYEQYF.